The following is a TCR beta chain sequence with its context. Its antigen remains unknown. The data originate from a study of vaccination effects on CD4 cells after COVID-19. Trimming took off 5 bases at V and 0 bases at J, with 15 bases between the two ends. CDR3 size: 15 residues. Looked up from germline, CDR1 is SQVTM and CDR2 is ANQGSEA. Sequencing used immunoSEQ multiplex PCR; TCRdb keeps in-frame clones, though not all of them. The profile covers over 45,000 clones, with about 67% appearing a single time and 4.5% to 6.5% taken by the ten largest. When more than 9 days of culture had elapsed, CD4+ T cells were isolated.

The sequencing used CD4+ T cells from PBMCs cultured without peptide, collected before COVID-19 vaccination. This sequence was found in a human donor who received a COVID-19 vaccine. The chain has TRBV29-1 and TRBJ2-3; a possible D gene is TRBD1 (6 bases). CDR3 sequence reads: CSVFRGFTSTDTQYF. DNA for the CDR3: TGCAGCGTTTTTAGGGGGTTCACTAGCACAGATACGCAGTATTTT.